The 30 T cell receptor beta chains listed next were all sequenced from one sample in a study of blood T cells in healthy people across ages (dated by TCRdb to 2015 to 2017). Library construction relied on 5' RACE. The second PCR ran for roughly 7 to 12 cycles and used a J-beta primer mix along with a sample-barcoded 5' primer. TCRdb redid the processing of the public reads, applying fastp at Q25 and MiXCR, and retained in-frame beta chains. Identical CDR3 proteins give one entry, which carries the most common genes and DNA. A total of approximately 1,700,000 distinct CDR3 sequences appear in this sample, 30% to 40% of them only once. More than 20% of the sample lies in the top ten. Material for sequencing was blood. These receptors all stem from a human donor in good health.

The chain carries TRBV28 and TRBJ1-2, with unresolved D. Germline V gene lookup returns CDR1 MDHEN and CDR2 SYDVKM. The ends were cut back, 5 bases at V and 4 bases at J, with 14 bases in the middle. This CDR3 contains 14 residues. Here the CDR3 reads CASSPTSHGYGYTF. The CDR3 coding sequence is TGTGCCAGCAGTCCGACCTCACATGGCTATGGCTACACCTTC.

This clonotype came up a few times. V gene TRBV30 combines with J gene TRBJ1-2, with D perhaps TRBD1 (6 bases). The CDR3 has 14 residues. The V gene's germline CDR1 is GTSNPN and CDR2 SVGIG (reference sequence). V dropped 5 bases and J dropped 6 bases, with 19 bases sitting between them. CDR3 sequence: CAWCWVTGLNGYTF. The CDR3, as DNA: TGTGCCTGGTGTTGGGTTACAGGGTTAAATGGCTACACCTTC.

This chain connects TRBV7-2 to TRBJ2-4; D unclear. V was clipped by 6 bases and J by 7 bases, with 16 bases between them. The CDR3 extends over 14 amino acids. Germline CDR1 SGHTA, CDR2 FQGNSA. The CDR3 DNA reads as TGTGCCAGCAGGATAACCCTAGTGGGGAACATTCAGTACTTC. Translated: CASRITLVGNIQYF.

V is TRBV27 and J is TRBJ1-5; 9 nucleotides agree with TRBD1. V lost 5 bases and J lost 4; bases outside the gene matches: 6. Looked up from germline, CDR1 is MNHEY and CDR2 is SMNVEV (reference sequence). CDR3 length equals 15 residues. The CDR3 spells CASSPGQGKNQPQHF. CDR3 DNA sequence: TGTGCCAGCAGTCCGGGACAGGGAAAAAATCAGCCCCAGCATTTT.

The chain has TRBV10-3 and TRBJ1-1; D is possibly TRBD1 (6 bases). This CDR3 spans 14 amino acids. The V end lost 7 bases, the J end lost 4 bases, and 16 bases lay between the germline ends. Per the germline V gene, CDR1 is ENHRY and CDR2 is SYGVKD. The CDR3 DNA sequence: TGTGCCATCACCGAGGGGGGCCCCAGCACTGAAGCTTTCTTT. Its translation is CAITEGGPSTEAFF.

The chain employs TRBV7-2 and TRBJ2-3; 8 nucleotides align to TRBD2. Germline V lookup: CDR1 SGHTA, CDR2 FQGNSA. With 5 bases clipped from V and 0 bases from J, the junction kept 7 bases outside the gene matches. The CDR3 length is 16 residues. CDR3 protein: CASSEPPGGSTDTQYF. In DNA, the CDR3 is TGTGCCAGCAGCGAACCCCCGGGGGGGAGCACAGATACGCAGTATTTT.

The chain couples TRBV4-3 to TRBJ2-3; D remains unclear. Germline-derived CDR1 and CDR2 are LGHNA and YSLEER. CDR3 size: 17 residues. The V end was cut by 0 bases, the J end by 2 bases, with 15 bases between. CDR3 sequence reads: CASSQESGLDDTDTQYF. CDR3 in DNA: TGCGCCAGCAGCCAAGAGTCCGGGCTGGACGACACAGATACGCAGTATTTT.

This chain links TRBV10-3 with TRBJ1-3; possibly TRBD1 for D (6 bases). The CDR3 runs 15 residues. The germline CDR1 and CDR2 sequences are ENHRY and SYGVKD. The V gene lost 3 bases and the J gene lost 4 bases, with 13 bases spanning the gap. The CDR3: CAISESGGKGNTIYF. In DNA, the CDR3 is TGTGCCATCAGTGAAAGCGGGGGCAAGGGAAACACCATATATTTT.

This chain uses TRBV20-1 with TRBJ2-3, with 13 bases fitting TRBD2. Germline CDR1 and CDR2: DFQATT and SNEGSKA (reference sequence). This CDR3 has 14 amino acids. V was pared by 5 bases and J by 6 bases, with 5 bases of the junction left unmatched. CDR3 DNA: TGCAGTGCTGGACTAGCGGGGGCGGGGGATACGCAGTATTTT. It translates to CSAGLAGAGDTQYF.

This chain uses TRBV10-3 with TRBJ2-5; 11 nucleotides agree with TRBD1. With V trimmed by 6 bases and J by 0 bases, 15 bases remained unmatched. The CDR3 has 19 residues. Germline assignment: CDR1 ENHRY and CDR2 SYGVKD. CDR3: CAIREDRGRGVQYQETQYF. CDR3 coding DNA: TGTGCCATCAGGGAGGACAGGGGGCGAGGGGTTCAGTACCAAGAGACCCAGTACTTC.

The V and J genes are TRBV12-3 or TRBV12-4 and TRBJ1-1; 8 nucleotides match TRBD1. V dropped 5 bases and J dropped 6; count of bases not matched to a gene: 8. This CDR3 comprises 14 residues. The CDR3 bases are TGTGCCAGCAGTCCACACAGGGGGTTAGCTGAAGCTTTCTTT. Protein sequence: CASSPHRGLAEAFF.

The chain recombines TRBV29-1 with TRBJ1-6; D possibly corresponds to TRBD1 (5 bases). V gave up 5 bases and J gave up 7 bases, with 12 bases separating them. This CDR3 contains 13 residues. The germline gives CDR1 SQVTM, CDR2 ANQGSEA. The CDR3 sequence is CSVRTEGNSPLHF. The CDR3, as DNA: TGCAGCGTTCGGACCGAGGGGAATTCACCCCTCCACTTT.

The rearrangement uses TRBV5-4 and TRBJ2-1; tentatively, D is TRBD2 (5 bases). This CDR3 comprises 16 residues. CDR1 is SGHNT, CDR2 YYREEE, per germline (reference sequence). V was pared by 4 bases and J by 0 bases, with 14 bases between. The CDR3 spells CASSENTGSSYNEQFF. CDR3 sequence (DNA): TGTGCCAGCAGCGAGAATACGGGGAGCTCCTACAATGAGCAGTTCTTC.

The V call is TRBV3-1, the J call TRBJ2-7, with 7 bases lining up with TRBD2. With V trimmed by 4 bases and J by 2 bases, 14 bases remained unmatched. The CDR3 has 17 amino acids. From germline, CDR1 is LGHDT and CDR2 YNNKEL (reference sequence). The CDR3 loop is CASSRLRSGAVPYEQYF. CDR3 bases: TGTGCCAGCAGCCGACTGCGGAGCGGGGCGGTTCCCTACGAGCAGTACTTC.

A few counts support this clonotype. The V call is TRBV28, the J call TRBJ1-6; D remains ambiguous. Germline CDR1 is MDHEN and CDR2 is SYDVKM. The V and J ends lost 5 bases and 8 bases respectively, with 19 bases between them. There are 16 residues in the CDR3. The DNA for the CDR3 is TGTGCCAGCAGTCGCCTTACAATTGGGTCGGATTCACCCCTCCACTTT. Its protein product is CASSRLTIGSDSPLHF.

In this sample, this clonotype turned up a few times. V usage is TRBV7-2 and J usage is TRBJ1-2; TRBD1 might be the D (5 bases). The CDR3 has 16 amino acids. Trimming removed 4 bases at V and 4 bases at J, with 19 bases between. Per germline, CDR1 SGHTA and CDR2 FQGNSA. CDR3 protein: CASSSHGTDVPYGYTF. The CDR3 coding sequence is TGTGCCAGCAGCTCCCACGGGACCGATGTGCCCTATGGCTACACCTTC.

Written as DNA, the CDR3 is TGCGCCAGCAGCTTTCCGGGACAGGGGGCTCAGCAAGAGACCCAGTACTTC. Amino acids: CASSFPGQGAQQETQYF. The chain links TRBV5-1 to TRBJ2-5, with 12 bases that match TRBD1. The ends lost 2 bases at V and 2 bases at J; junction bases unmatched: 7. This CDR3 has 17 amino acids. The germline V gene encodes CDR1 SGHRS and CDR2 YFSETQ.

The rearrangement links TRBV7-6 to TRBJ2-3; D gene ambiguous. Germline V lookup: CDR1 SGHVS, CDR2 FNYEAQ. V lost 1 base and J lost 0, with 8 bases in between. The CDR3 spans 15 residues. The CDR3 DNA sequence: TGTGCCAGCAGCTTAGTGTCCCTTAGCACAGATACGCAGTATTTT. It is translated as CASSLVSLSTDTQYF.

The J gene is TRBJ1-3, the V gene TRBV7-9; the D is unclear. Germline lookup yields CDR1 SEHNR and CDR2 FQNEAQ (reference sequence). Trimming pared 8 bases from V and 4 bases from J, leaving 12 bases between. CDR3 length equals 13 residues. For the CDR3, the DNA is TGTGCCAGCGAGGACTCTTCAGGAAACACCATATATTTT. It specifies CASEDSSGNTIYF.

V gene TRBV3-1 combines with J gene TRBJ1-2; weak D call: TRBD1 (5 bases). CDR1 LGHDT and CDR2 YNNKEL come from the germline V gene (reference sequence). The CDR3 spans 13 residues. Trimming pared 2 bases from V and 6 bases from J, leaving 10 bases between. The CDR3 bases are TGTGCCAGCAGCCAATTAGGGGCGGATGGCTACACCTTC. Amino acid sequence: CASSQLGADGYTF.

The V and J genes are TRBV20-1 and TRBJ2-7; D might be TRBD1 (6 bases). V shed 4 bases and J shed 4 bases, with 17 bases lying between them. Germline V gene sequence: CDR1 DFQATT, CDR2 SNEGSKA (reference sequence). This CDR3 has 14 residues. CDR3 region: CSATHNRVGYEQYF. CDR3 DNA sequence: TGCAGTGCTACCCATAACAGGGTGGGGTACGAGCAGTACTTC.

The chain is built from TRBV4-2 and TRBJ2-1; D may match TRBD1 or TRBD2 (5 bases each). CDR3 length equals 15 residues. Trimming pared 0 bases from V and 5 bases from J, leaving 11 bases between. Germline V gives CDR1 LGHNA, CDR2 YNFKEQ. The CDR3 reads CASSQDGTGNNEQFF. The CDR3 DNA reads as TGTGCCAGCAGCCAAGATGGGACCGGAAACAATGAGCAGTTCTTC.

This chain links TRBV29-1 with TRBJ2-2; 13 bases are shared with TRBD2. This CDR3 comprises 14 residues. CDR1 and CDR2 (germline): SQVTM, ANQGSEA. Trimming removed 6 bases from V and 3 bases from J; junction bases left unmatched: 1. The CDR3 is CSVGTSGDTGELFF. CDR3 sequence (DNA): TGCAGCGTCGGGACTAGCGGGGACACCGGGGAGCTGTTTTTT.

CDR3 protein: CASSLATGWGQETQYF. CDR3 coding DNA: TGCGCCAGCAGCTTGGCCACAGGGTGGGGACAAGAGACCCAGTACTTC. The rearrangement joins TRBV5-1 to TRBJ2-5; D possibly corresponds to TRBD1 (6 bases). Germline V lookup: CDR1 SGHRS, CDR2 YFSETQ. The CDR3 is 16 amino acids. V lost 0 bases and J 2 bases, leaving 14 bases between the germline ends.

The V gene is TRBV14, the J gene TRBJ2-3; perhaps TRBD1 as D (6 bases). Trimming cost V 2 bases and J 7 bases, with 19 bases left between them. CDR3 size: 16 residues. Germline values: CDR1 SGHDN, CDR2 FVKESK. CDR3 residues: CASSQLLTGLGNTQYF. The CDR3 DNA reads TGTGCCAGCAGCCAACTGCTTACAGGGTTGGGGAATACGCAGTATTTT.

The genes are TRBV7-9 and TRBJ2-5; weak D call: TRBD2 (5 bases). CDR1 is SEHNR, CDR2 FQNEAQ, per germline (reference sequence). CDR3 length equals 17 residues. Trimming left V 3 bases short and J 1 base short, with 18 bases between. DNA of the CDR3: TGTGCCAGCAGCTTCCTTGAGGGTGTTTCGTCCCAAGAGACCCAGTACTTC. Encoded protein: CASSFLEGVSSQETQYF.

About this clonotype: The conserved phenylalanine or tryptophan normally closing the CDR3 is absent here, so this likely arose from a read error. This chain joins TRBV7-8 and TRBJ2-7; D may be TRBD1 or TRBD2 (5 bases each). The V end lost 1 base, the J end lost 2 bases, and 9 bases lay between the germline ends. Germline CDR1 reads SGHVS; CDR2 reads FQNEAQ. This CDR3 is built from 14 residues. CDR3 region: CASSLVQGPYEQYL. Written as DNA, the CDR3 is TGTGCCAGCAGCTTAGTGCAGGGACCCTACGAGCAGTACCTC.

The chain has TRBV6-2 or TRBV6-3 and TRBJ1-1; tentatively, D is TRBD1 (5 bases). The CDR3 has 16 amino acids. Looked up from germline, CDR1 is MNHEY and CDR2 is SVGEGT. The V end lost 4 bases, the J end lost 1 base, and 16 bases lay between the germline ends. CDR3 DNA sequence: TGTGCCAGCAGTTCCCCGTGGGGGACCAAGAACACTGAAGCTTTCTTT. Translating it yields CASSSPWGTKNTEAFF.

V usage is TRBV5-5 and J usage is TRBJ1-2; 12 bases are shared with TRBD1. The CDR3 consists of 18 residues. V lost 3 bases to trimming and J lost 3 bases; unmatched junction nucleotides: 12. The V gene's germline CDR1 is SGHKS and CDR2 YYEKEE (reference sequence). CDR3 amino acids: CASSSTSGTGGVDYGYTF. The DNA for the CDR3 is TGTGCCAGCAGCTCAACATCCGGGACAGGGGGCGTCGACTATGGCTACACCTTC.

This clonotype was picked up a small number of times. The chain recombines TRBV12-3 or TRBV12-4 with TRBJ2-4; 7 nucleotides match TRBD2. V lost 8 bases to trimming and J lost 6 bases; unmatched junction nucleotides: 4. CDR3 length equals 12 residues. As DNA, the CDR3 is TGTGCCAGCGGTTGGGGGGGAAACATTCAGTACTTC. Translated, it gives CASGWGGNIQYF.